This is a list of T cell receptor beta chains from one sample in a study of human T cells and chemical hapten exposure. TCRdb re-called the RACE reads with MiXCR, one entry per CDR3 protein. The table records 130,000 or so distinct CDR3 sequences, about 9% of them present only once. Sequencing input: whole blood. These receptors came from a male donor in good health. Some clones in this sample may be carry-over from other donors' samples. The conserved cysteine and the conserved F or W are not part of the CDR3 here. The order of the fields is V gene, J gene, D gene, CDR3 protein. D genes are given only for firm matches.

v_gene: TRBV5-1; j_gene: NA; d_gene: NA; CDR3aa: ASSLEFPAGGPGNTQH
v_gene: TRBV4-3; j_gene: TRBJ2-5; d_gene: TRBD2; CDR3aa: ASSQGSGGAVETQY
v_gene: TRBV15; j_gene: TRBJ1-3; d_gene: NA; CDR3aa: ATSRDKATGNTIY
v_gene: TRBV20-1; j_gene: TRBJ2-3; d_gene: TRBD1; CDR3aa: SARDWGQRNQYAVPDTQY
v_gene: TRBV7-6; j_gene: TRBJ2-2; d_gene: NA; CDR3aa: ASRMGGELF
v_gene: TRBV10-3; j_gene: TRBJ2-5; d_gene: NA; CDR3aa: ATRTNQETQY
v_gene: TRBV19; j_gene: TRBJ2-2; d_gene: TRBD2; CDR3aa: ASSTQTSGRSGELF
v_gene: TRBV3-1; j_gene: TRBJ1-2; d_gene: TRBD1; CDR3aa: ASSQGTGDHGYT
v_gene: TRBV9; j_gene: TRBJ2-6; d_gene: NA; CDR3aa: ASSVDRAGANVLT
v_gene: TRBV12-3/TRBV12-4; j_gene: TRBJ2-3; d_gene: TRBD2; CDR3aa: ASSPTSASTDTQY
v_gene: TRBV7-2; j_gene: TRBJ1-3; d_gene: NA; CDR3aa: ASSPVHGNTIY
v_gene: TRBV7-6; j_gene: TRBJ2-1; d_gene: NA; CDR3aa: ASSLDEIGFFEQF
v_gene: TRBV7-9; j_gene: TRBJ2-7; d_gene: TRBD1; CDR3aa: ASSAQTGGETYEQY
v_gene: TRBV5-4; j_gene: TRBJ1-2; d_gene: NA; CDR3aa: ASSFTLNYGYT
v_gene: TRBV9; j_gene: TRBJ1-2; d_gene: TRBD1; CDR3aa: ASSVVDRANYGYT
v_gene: TRBV14; j_gene: TRBJ2-2; d_gene: NA; CDR3aa: ASSQEVARTGELF
v_gene: TRBV29-1; j_gene: TRBJ2-3; d_gene: TRBD2; CDR3aa: SVEGGGGTDTQY
v_gene: TRBV20-1; j_gene: TRBJ2-1; d_gene: NA; CDR3aa: SARRGEQF
v_gene: TRBV27; j_gene: TRBJ2-5; d_gene: TRBD1; CDR3aa: ASSLTGTGAETQY
v_gene: TRBV27; j_gene: TRBJ2-1; d_gene: TRBD2; CDR3aa: ASSRPGASGSDEQF
v_gene: TRBV6-2/TRBV6-3; j_gene: TRBJ2-1; d_gene: TRBD2; CDR3aa: ASSLGLAGLNEQF
v_gene: TRBV6-5; j_gene: TRBJ2-7; d_gene: TRBD1; CDR3aa: ASSPPTGDHEQY
v_gene: TRBV7-2; j_gene: TRBJ2-1; d_gene: TRBD2; CDR3aa: ASSYRTSPYNEQF
v_gene: TRBV12-3/TRBV12-4; j_gene: TRBJ2-7; d_gene: TRBD1; CDR3aa: ASSHDRGPSYEQY
v_gene: TRBV25-1; j_gene: TRBJ2-5; d_gene: TRBD2; CDR3aa: ASSEIKAGGGETQY
v_gene: TRBV9; j_gene: TRBJ1-5; d_gene: TRBD1; CDR3aa: ASSVADRAKEPQH
v_gene: TRBV5-4; j_gene: TRBJ2-6; d_gene: TRBD1; CDR3aa: ASSPPGTGILIGANVLT
v_gene: TRBV7-2; j_gene: TRBJ1-5; d_gene: TRBD1; CDR3aa: ASTQGQGGPQPQH
v_gene: TRBV28; j_gene: TRBJ1-2; d_gene: NA; CDR3aa: ASRSDSEANYGYT
v_gene: TRBV18; j_gene: TRBJ2-7; d_gene: TRBD1; CDR3aa: ASSPPDRGREQY
v_gene: TRBV30; j_gene: TRBJ2-1; d_gene: NA; CDR3aa: AWSSDNNEQF
v_gene: TRBV27; j_gene: TRBJ2-1; d_gene: NA; CDR3aa: ASRAQQGGFNNEQF
v_gene: TRBV10-3; j_gene: TRBJ2-1; d_gene: NA; CDR3aa: AISEAASSNEQF
v_gene: TRBV30; j_gene: TRBJ1-1; d_gene: NA; CDR3aa: ARSVWGSMNTEAF
v_gene: TRBV3-2; j_gene: TRBJ2-5; d_gene: NA; CDR3aa: ASSQGCRVEETQY
v_gene: TRBV9; j_gene: TRBJ1-1; d_gene: NA; CDR3aa: ASSVQDGDTEAF
v_gene: TRBV5-1; j_gene: TRBJ2-2; d_gene: NA; CDR3aa: ASSGTGELF
v_gene: TRBV29-1; j_gene: TRBJ2-5; d_gene: TRBD1; CDR3aa: SVGQGEIRETQY
v_gene: TRBV6-5; j_gene: TRBJ2-3; d_gene: TRBD2; CDR3aa: ASSYSISGGSTDTQY
v_gene: TRBV18; j_gene: TRBJ1-2; d_gene: NA; CDR3aa: ASSPRGGDGYT
v_gene: TRBV12-3/TRBV12-4; j_gene: TRBJ1-5; d_gene: NA; CDR3aa: ASSHYRDSNQPQH
v_gene: TRBV6-2/TRBV6-3; j_gene: TRBJ1-5; d_gene: NA; CDR3aa: ASGGSNQPQH
v_gene: TRBV6-5; j_gene: TRBJ2-1; d_gene: NA; CDR3aa: ASSYRGKLSYNEQF
v_gene: TRBV30; j_gene: TRBJ2-1; d_gene: TRBD1; CDR3aa: AWRRQGDYNEQF
v_gene: TRBV2; j_gene: TRBJ1-2; d_gene: NA; CDR3aa: ASSADRNYGYT
v_gene: TRBV6-5; j_gene: TRBJ2-7; d_gene: TRBD2; CDR3aa: ASRTLQARGEQY
v_gene: TRBV5-6; j_gene: TRBJ1-1; d_gene: TRBD1; CDR3aa: ASSSYRGDWTEAF
v_gene: TRBV6-1; j_gene: TRBJ2-2; d_gene: TRBD1; CDR3aa: ASTSDRGAGELF
v_gene: TRBV15; j_gene: TRBJ1-1; d_gene: NA; CDR3aa: ATSRDPGAVLPTEAF
v_gene: TRBV20-1; j_gene: TRBJ1-5; d_gene: NA; CDR3aa: SAISSALSNQPQH
v_gene: TRBV6-9; j_gene: TRBJ2-3; d_gene: TRBD1; CDR3aa: ASSSSDRGRTDTQY
v_gene: TRBV2; j_gene: TRBJ2-5; d_gene: TRBD1; CDR3aa: ASSRTGLETQY
v_gene: TRBV7-9; j_gene: TRBJ2-2; d_gene: NA; CDR3aa: ASSPPGAGPGELF
v_gene: TRBV6-1; j_gene: TRBJ2-1; d_gene: NA; CDR3aa: ASSEGHIGFDEQF
v_gene: TRBV4-1; j_gene: TRBJ1-1; d_gene: TRBD1; CDR3aa: ASSQDRKGGNTEAF
v_gene: TRBV6-2/TRBV6-3; j_gene: TRBJ2-3; d_gene: TRBD1; CDR3aa: ASSTRDSGTDTQY
v_gene: TRBV5-1; j_gene: TRBJ2-7; d_gene: NA; CDR3aa: ASSLEGVSSYEQY
v_gene: TRBV6-5; j_gene: TRBJ2-4; d_gene: NA; CDR3aa: ASSYSGIQY
v_gene: TRBV20-1; j_gene: TRBJ2-5; d_gene: TRBD2; CDR3aa: SAREGGSVETQY